This paragraph covers one TCR beta chain sequence. Its antigen is unknown. Per germline, CDR1 GTSNPN and CDR2 SVGIG (reference sequence). CDR3 size: 16 residues. The V and J ends lost 1 base and 0 bases, in that order; junction bases with no gene match: 3. This sample was included in a study of cytomegalovirus exposure and HLA in healthy donors. For the study at large: There were some 380 genotyped donors. Of these, 81% fell in the genetic ancestry cluster associated with self-reported Caucasian donors. General observations from the study: Later on, an analysis tied around 17,000 TCR beta sequences to HLA alleles at 0.05 false discovery rate.

PCR primers comprised 60 Vbeta and 13 Jbeta primers. TCRdb's copy holds only in-frame clones and misses some; the assay was immunoSEQ multiplex PCR. The table includes about 150,000 clones, roughly 84% detected once. V is TRBV30 and J is TRBJ2-6, with 7 bases aligning to TRBD1. Material for sequencing was PBMCs. The TCR sequence derives from a woman under 30 in good health and CMV-seronegative. The CDR3 is CAWSATGASGANVLTF. In DNA form, the CDR3 reads TGTGCCTGGAGTGCAACAGGGGCCTCTGGGGCCAACGTCCTGACTTTC.